This passage covers 32 T cell receptor beta chains from one sample sequenced in a study of resident and recirculating memory T cells in vitiligo. Using immunoSEQ multiplex PCR, the repertoire was profiled, and TCRdb retains in-frame clones only, with some absent. The sample gives 35,000 to 45,000 clones, about 93% of which show up once; about 4.6% is in the top ten. Sequenced: blood. The source of these receptors is a male donor with vitiligo.

In its sample, this clone was seen once. The chain has TRBV5-4 and TRBJ2-7, with 10 bases that match TRBD1. The CDR3 spans 14 residues. Per the germline V gene, CDR1 is SGHNT and CDR2 is YYREEE (reference sequence). The V gene end was trimmed by 10 bases and the J gene end by 5 bases; junction bases not matched to a gene: 12. CDR3 sequence reads: CAVRTGTGVHEQYF. The CDR3 DNA sequence: TGTGCCGTCCGAACCGGGACAGGGGTACACGAGCAGTACTTC.

In this sample, this clone turned up once. V usage is TRBV19 and J usage is TRBJ2-2; tentative D call: TRBD2 (5 bases). Trimming cost V 7 bases and J 4 bases, with 13 bases left between them. The CDR3 covers 14 residues. Germline V gives CDR1 LNHDA, CDR2 SQIVND (reference sequence). In nucleotides, the CDR3 is TGTGCCAGTAAATTCGTGCGGGCCACCGGGGAGCTGTTTTTT. Translation: CASKFVRATGELFF.

The chain uses TRBV5-1 and TRBJ1-6, with D possibly TRBD1 on 6 matching bases. The ends were cut back, 2 bases at V and 7 bases at J, with 7 bases in the middle. This CDR3 is built from 13 residues. Germline CDR1 is SGHRS and CDR2 is YFSETQ. CDR3 DNA sequence: TGCGCCAGCAGCTTTCAGGGGAATTCACCCCTCCACTTT. As protein: CASSFQGNSPLHF.

V is TRBV2 and J is TRBJ1-2; D not certain. Trimming stripped 7 bases from V and 0 bases from J, with 15 bases between. The CDR3 contains 15 residues. Germline loops: CDR1 SNHLY, CDR2 FYNNEI. The CDR3 is CASMTGGWSNYGYTF. The CDR3 region has the DNA TGTGCCAGCATGACCGGCGGTTGGTCTAACTATGGCTACACCTTC.

This clone was recorded once. The V call is TRBV6-5, the J call TRBJ2-7; unclear D gene. V was pared by 5 bases and J by 0 bases, with 11 bases between. The germline V gene has CDR1 MNHEY and CDR2 SVGAGI. This CDR3 region has 14 residues. CDR3 coding DNA: TGTGCCAGCAGTCAAGACTCACCCTCCTACGAGCAGTACTTC. Its translation is CASSQDSPSYEQYF.

This clone counts as large (0.1 to 1%). The chain employs TRBV27 and TRBJ1-6; D is uncertain. The V end lost 4 bases, the J end lost 11 bases, and 15 bases lay between the germline ends. This CDR3 has 14 residues. The V gene's germline CDR1 is MNHEY and CDR2 SMNVEV (reference sequence). The CDR3 DNA follows: TGTGCCAGCAGTTCCCCGAGCGTGGTAGCACCCCTCCACTTT. It is translated as CASSSPSVVAPLHF.

CDR3 region: CASSHRTDLNTEAFF. The CDR3 nucleotides are TGCGCCAGCAGCCACCGGACAGATTTGAACACTGAAGCTTTCTTT. This sequence joins TRBV4-1 and TRBJ1-1; possibly TRBD1 for D (6 bases). CDR1 MGHRA and CDR2 YSYEKL come from the germline V gene. The V end lost 3 bases, the J end lost 0 bases, and 11 bases lay between the germline ends. CDR3 length: 15 residues.

The table lists this clone with a few counts. This chain uses TRBV9 with TRBJ1-6; D unclear. Deletions cut 2 bases from V and 9 bases from J, with 6 bases between. Per germline, CDR1 SGDLS and CDR2 YYNGEE. The CDR3 sequence is 12 residues long. In DNA form, the CDR3 reads TGTGCCAGCAGCGTCGGAGGTTCACCCCTCCACTTT. This encodes CASSVGGSPLHF.

The chain employs TRBV4-1 and TRBJ1-5; D remains unclear. With 2 bases removed from V and 4 bases from J, the gap between germline ends came to 6 bases. CDR1 MGHRA and CDR2 YSYEKL come from the germline V gene. The CDR3 covers 13 residues. The CDR3, as DNA: TGCGCCAGCAGCCAACTCCGTAATCAGCCCCAGCATTTT. Translated, it gives CASSQLRNQPQHF.

The CDR3 spells CASSLATGGDRARYEQYF. CDR3 coding DNA: TGTGCCAGCAGCTTAGCCACGGGGGGGGACAGGGCTAGATACGAGCAGTACTTC. The rearrangement joins TRBV7-2 to TRBJ2-7, with D possibly being TRBD1 (9 bases). CDR1 is SGHTA and CDR2 is FQGNSA in the germline V gene. CDR3 length: 18 amino acids. The V end was cut by 0 bases, the J end by 4 bases, with 22 bases between.

V is TRBV7-9 and J is TRBJ2-7, with D possibly being TRBD2 (5 bases). The CDR3 is made up of 12 amino acids. The germline V and J ends were trimmed by 5 bases and 3 bases, with 8 bases remaining between them. The germline CDR1 and CDR2 sequences are SEHNR and FQNEAQ (reference sequence). CDR3 region: CASSQDFYEQYF. DNA for the CDR3: TGTGCCAGCAGCCAGGACTTCTACGAGCAGTACTTC.

This clone was picked up one time. The chain employs TRBV11-1 and TRBJ1-1; D is undetermined. V was trimmed by 2 bases and J by 4 bases, leaving 8 bases between them. Germline V CDR1 and CDR2: SGHAT, FQDESV (reference sequence). This CDR3 comprises 13 residues. In nucleotides, the CDR3 is TGTGCCAGCAGCTTAAGACACCGCACTGAAGCTTTCTTT. Protein: CASSLRHRTEAFF. Variable domain in full (rest from reference TRBV11-1 and TRBJ1-1): EAEVAQSPRYKITEKSQAVAFWCDPISGHATLYWYRQILGQGPELLVQFQDESVVDDSQLPKDRFSAERLKGVDSTLKIQPAELGDSAMYLCASSLRHRTEAFFGQGTRLTVV.

The rearrangement uses TRBV5-1 and TRBJ2-5; maybe TRBD1 (6 bases). The CDR3 length is 15 residues. Trimming removed 0 bases at V and 1 base at J, with 10 bases between. In germline, CDR1 is SGHRS, CDR2 YFSETQ. The CDR3 loop reads CASSLAGTLQETQYF. The DNA for the CDR3 is TGCGCCAGCAGCTTGGCTGGGACACTCCAAGAGACCCAGTACTTC.

This clone came up once. This chain uses TRBV15 with TRBJ1-4, with TRBD1 as a possible D gene (5 bases). The CDR3 is 14 residues long. Germline CDR1 is LNHNV and CDR2 is YYDKDF (reference sequence). The ends were cut back, 5 bases at V and 3 bases at J, with 10 bases in the middle. CDR3: CATSFRVSNEKLFF. DNA of the CDR3: TGTGCCACCAGCTTCAGGGTTTCTAATGAAAAACTGTTTTTT.

The gene calls are TRBV30 and TRBJ1-6, with a weak D call TRBD1 (5 bases). In germline, CDR1 is GTSNPN, CDR2 SVGIG (reference sequence). This CDR3 spans 15 amino acids. The V gene lost 0 bases and the J gene lost 9 bases, with 15 bases spanning the gap. The CDR3 sequence: CAWSVGSRGGSPLHF. The DNA for the CDR3 is TGTGCCTGGAGTGTTGGTTCCCGGGGGGGTTCACCCCTCCACTTT.

The rearrangement uses TRBV14 and TRBJ2-7; no clear D. With 1 base removed from V and 3 bases from J, the gap between germline ends came to 13 bases. CDR3 size: 15 residues. CDR1 SGHDN and CDR2 FVKESK come from the germline V gene. The CDR3 region has the DNA TGTGCCAGCAGCCAAGGAAGACATCCTTTCTACGAGCAGTACTTC. Translated, it gives CASSQGRHPFYEQYF.

This rearrangement joins TRBV6-5 to TRBJ1-6, with D unresolved. CDR3 length equals 12 residues. Between the trimmed V and J ends, which lost 2 bases and 12 bases, there was a span of 8 bases. CDR1 MNHEY and CDR2 SVGAGI come from the germline V gene. The CDR3 spells CASSYKRLPLHF. Written as DNA, the CDR3 is TGTGCCAGCAGTTACAAACGGTTACCCCTCCACTTT.

This chain joins TRBV6-1 and TRBJ1-4, with D maybe TRBD1 (6 bases). The V gene lost 3 bases and the J gene lost 4 bases, with 12 bases spanning the gap. This CDR3 is 15 amino acids long. CDR1 is MNHNS, CDR2 SASEGT, per germline. The DNA of the CDR3 is TGTGCCAGCAGTGAGTTTCAGGGGAGTAATGAAAAACTGTTTTTT. It yields the protein CASSEFQGSNEKLFF.

The chain carries TRBV11-2 and TRBJ2-1, with 7 bases lining up with TRBD2. The CDR3 contains 15 residues. Per the germline V gene, CDR1 is SGHAT and CDR2 is FQNNGV. Trimming at V came to 3 bases and at J to 2 bases, leaving 4 bases not matched to a gene. CDR3 nucleotide sequence: TGTGCCAGCAGCTTGTGGGGGGGACCCTACAATGAGCAGTTCTTC. This translates into CASSLWGGPYNEQFF.

The chain joins TRBV5-5 to TRBJ1-2; 9 bases are a match to TRBD1. The CDR3 totals 14 residues. The germline CDR1 and CDR2 sequences are SGHKS and YYEKEE (reference sequence). Unmatched junction bases numbered 6, after V lost 2 bases and J lost 7 bases. The CDR3 region is CASSLPGQGVGYTF. CDR3 DNA: TGTGCCAGCAGCTTACCGGGACAGGGAGTTGGCTACACCTTC.

V and J are TRBV9 and TRBJ2-1; D is perhaps TRBD1 (6 bases). This CDR3 is built from 15 residues. Germline CDR1 reads SGDLS; CDR2 reads YYNGEE. The germline V and J ends were trimmed by 4 bases and 10 bases, with 21 bases remaining between them. The CDR3 here is CASSSFGQTGDEQFF. For the CDR3, the DNA is TGTGCCAGCAGCTCCTTTGGACAGACCGGAGACGAGCAGTTCTTC.

This rearrangement joins TRBV27 to TRBJ1-6; 9 nucleotides line up with TRBD1. This CDR3 spans 13 amino acids. Unmatched junction bases numbered 4, after V lost 7 bases and J lost 9 bases. Germline lookup yields CDR1 MNHEY and CDR2 SMNVEV (reference sequence). The CDR3 coding sequence is TGTGCCAGCACGGGACAGGGTATTTCACCCCTCCACTTT. As protein: CASTGQGISPLHF.

This sequence joins TRBV6-5 and TRBJ2-2; TRBD1 is a possible D gene (6 bases). The CDR3 spans 12 residues. The germline V gene encodes CDR1 MNHEY and CDR2 SVGAGI. The CDR3 spells CCTGQDTGELFF. CDR3 bases: TGTTGCACAGGGCAGGACACCGGGGAGCTGTTTTTT.

This chain joins TRBV6-6 and TRBJ2-1, with a weak D call TRBD2 (6 bases). V lost 8 bases and J lost 4, with 12 bases in between. The CDR3 contains 13 residues. Per the germline V gene, CDR1 is MNHNY and CDR2 is SVGAGI (reference sequence). The CDR3 reads CASGGAEYNEQFF. The CDR3 bases are TGTGCCAGCGGAGGGGCTGAATACAATGAGCAGTTCTTC.

The V call is TRBV19, the J call TRBJ1-1; D possibly corresponds to TRBD1 (5 bases). Germline V gives CDR1 LNHDA, CDR2 SQIVND (reference sequence). CDR3 length: 15 amino acids. Trimming removed 3 bases from V and 2 bases from J, with 13 bases in between. The CDR3 reads CASSIKDIRNTEAFF. CDR3 nucleotide sequence: TGTGCCAGTAGTATTAAGGACATCCGTAACACTGAAGCTTTCTTT.

The chain has TRBV5-1 and TRBJ1-2; 11 bases align to TRBD1. The CDR3 runs 16 residues. Germline CDR1 reads SGHRS; CDR2 reads YFSETQ. The V gene end was trimmed by 9 bases and the J gene end by 8 bases; junction bases not matched to a gene: 18. CDR3 in amino acids: CATKTGQGDLFQGYTF. In DNA, the CDR3 is TGCGCCACTAAAACGGGACAGGGGGATCTATTTCAAGGCTACACCTTC.

This chain connects TRBV29-1 to TRBJ2-7; 7 bases are a match to TRBD2. The V gene's germline CDR1 is SQVTM and CDR2 ANQGSEA. CDR3 length: 11 amino acids. Losses at the gene ends were 1 base for V and 11 bases for J; bases not matched to a gene: 5. The CDR3 reads CSVEATGTKYF. The DNA for the CDR3 is TGCAGCGTTGAAGCGACCGGGACTAAGTACTTC.

CDR3: CASSPSGGLNTGELFF. The DNA of the CDR3 is TGTGCCAGCAGCCCCTCCGGGGGACTGAACACCGGGGAGCTGTTTTTT. The chain employs TRBV11-3 and TRBJ2-2; maybe TRBD2 (6 bases). The CDR3 has 16 residues. Germline V gene sequence: CDR1 SGHNT, CDR2 YENEEA. Trimming left V 5 bases short and J 1 base short, with 14 bases between.

V gene TRBV14 combines with J gene TRBJ2-1; D may be TRBD1 (6 bases). The germline V gene has CDR1 SGHDN and CDR2 FVKESK. This CDR3 comprises 20 residues. Between the trimmed V and J ends, which lost 0 bases and 0 bases, there was a span of 21 bases. The CDR3 sequence is CASSQDSNWGPESSYNEQFF. The CDR3 region has the DNA TGTGCCAGCAGCCAAGATTCAAATTGGGGGCCAGAGAGCTCCTACAATGAGCAGTTCTTC.

The J gene is TRBJ2-3, the V gene TRBV29-1; D unclear. The CDR3 runs to 13 residues. Germline CDR1 SQVTM, CDR2 ANQGSEA. V lost 5 bases and J lost 2, with 11 bases in between. In DNA, the CDR3 is TGCAGCGTTTCAGGAAGCCTCACAGATACGCAGTATTTT. Translation: CSVSGSLTDTQYF.

The chain joins TRBV10-3 to TRBJ1-4; TRBD1 is a possible D gene (6 bases). This CDR3 has 15 amino acids. Trimming took off 5 bases at V and 8 bases at J, with 18 bases between the two ends. Germline values: CDR1 ENHRY, CDR2 SYGVKD. CDR3 sequence reads: CAISLQQGEREKLFF. The CDR3, as DNA: TGTGCCATCAGTCTCCAACAGGGTGAGAGGGAAAAACTGTTTTTT.

The chain uses TRBV5-6 and TRBJ2-7; tentative D call: TRBD2 (6 bases). CDR3 length equals 14 residues. Trimming took 4 bases from V and 2 from J, leaving 13 bases between them. Germline lookup yields CDR1 SGHDT and CDR2 YYEEEE. The CDR3 loop reads CASSLWPGAYEQYF. CDR3 nucleotide sequence: TGTGCCAGCAGCCTCTGGCCGGGGGCCTACGAGCAGTACTTC.